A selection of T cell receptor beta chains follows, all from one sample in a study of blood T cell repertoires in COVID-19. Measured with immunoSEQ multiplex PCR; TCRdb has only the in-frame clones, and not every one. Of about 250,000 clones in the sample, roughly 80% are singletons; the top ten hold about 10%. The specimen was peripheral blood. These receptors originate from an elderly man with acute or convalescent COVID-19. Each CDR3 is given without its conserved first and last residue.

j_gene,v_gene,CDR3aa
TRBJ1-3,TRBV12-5,ASGLGTVYTGNTIY
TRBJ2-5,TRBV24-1,ATSGSSETQY
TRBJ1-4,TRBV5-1,ASSLASTVGNEKLF
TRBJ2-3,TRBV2,ASSEGLAGTQY
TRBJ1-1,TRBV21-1,ASKRGTGRTEAF
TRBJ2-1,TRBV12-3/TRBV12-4,ASTLSGGEQF
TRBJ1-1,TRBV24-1,ATSDTRGPAKAF
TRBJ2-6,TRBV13,ASTKIGANVLT
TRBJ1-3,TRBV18,ASSGQGAQASGNTIY
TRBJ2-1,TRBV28,ASSFSSGNEQF
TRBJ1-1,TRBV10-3,AIRSQETNTEAF
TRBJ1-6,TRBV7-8,ASSFGTGGSPLH
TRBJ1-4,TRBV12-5,ASGLGGGGEKLF
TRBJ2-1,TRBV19,ASTGDSLDDEQF
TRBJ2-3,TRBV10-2,ASSEGGADTQY
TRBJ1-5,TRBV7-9,ASSLGTGPINQPQH
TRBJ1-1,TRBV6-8,ASSYSTGTEAF
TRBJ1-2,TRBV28,ASSWGQFYGYT
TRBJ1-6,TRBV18,ASSRDSLNSPLH
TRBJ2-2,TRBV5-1,ASSLVGQDTGELF
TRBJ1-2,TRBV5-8,ASSFRTGEGYT
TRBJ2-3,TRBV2,ASTSGRAPPLKDTQY